The rows below give T cell receptor beta chains drawn from one sample of a study of identical twins. TCRdb called the 5' RACE reads again in MiXCR, with one record for every CDR3 protein. The sample has hundreds of thousands of distinct CDR3 sequences, 20% to 25% seen once. These data were likewise used in another study, on yellow fever vaccine responses in identical twins.

The sample taken for sequencing was CD4+ T cells sorted from blood. The receptors were sampled from a woman younger than 35 in good health. CDR3s include the opening cysteine and the closing phenylalanine or tryptophan. A D gene is named only where the DNA matches it firmly. Size values are once, few and many counts, or a class for expanded clones, and some rows have none.

clone_size: -; j_call: TRBJ2-7; v_call: TRBV28; d_call: -; cdr3_aa: CASSPYGKQGTYEQYF; cdr3_nt: TGTGCCAGCAGCCCTTACGGCAAACAGGGCACCTACGAGCAGTACTTC
clone_size: -; j_call: TRBJ2-1; v_call: TRBV5-1; d_call: TRBD2; cdr3_aa: CASSLESGSSYNEQFF; cdr3_nt: TGCGCCAGCAGCTTGGAAAGCGGGAGCTCCTACAATGAGCAGTTCTTC
clone_size: -; j_call: TRBJ1-6; v_call: TRBV3-1; d_call: -; cdr3_aa: CASSQRLADNSPLHF; cdr3_nt: TGTGCCAGCAGCCAGCGGTTGGCCGATAATTCACCCCTCCACTTT
clone_size: -; j_call: TRBJ2-2; v_call: TRBV18; d_call: -; cdr3_aa: CASSPLGLMNTGELFF; cdr3_nt: TGTGCCAGCTCACCCTTGGGACTTATGAACACCGGGGAGCTGTTTTTT
clone_size: -; j_call: TRBJ2-5; v_call: TRBV6-5; d_call: TRBD1; cdr3_aa: CASSYMGQGASKETQYF; cdr3_nt: TGTGCCAGCAGTTACATGGGACAGGGGGCCTCTAAAGAGACCCAGTACTTC
clone_size: few; j_call: TRBJ1-4; v_call: TRBV29-1; d_call: TRBD1; cdr3_aa: CSVQRQGENEKLFF; cdr3_nt: TGCAGCGTCCAACGACAGGGAGAAAATGAAAAACTGTTTTTT
clone_size: -; j_call: TRBJ2-7; v_call: TRBV4-2; d_call: TRBD2; cdr3_aa: CASSQATGTSSYEQYF; cdr3_nt: TGTGCCAGCAGCCAGGCCACCGGGACTAGCTCCTACGAGCAGTACTTC
clone_size: -; j_call: TRBJ1-2; v_call: TRBV11-2; d_call: TRBD1; cdr3_aa: CASSYPGQGGGYTF; cdr3_nt: TGTGCCAGCAGCTACCCGGGACAGGGAGGAGGCTACACCTTC
clone_size: -; j_call: TRBJ2-3; v_call: TRBV7-9; d_call: -; cdr3_aa: CASSLVAFTDTQYF; cdr3_nt: TGTGCCAGCAGCTTAGTCGCCTTTACAGATACGCAGTATTTT
clone_size: -; j_call: TRBJ2-6; v_call: TRBV7-3; d_call: -; cdr3_aa: CASSPGLTVFGANVLTF; cdr3_nt: TGTGCCAGCAGCCCCGGACTAACTGTGTTTGGGGCCAACGTCCTGACTTTC
clone_size: few; j_call: TRBJ1-5; v_call: TRBV20-1; d_call: TRBD1; cdr3_aa: CSAMTTGGSNQPQHF; cdr3_nt: TGCAGTGCTATGACGACAGGGGGGAGCAATCAGCCCCAGCATTTT
clone_size: -; j_call: TRBJ2-5; v_call: TRBV12-3/TRBV12-4; d_call: TRBD2; cdr3_aa: CASNYLSGKSQETQYF; cdr3_nt: TGTGCCAGCAATTACCTTAGCGGGAAATCCCAAGAGACCCAGTACTTC
clone_size: -; j_call: TRBJ2-7; v_call: TRBV12-3/TRBV12-4; d_call: TRBD2; cdr3_aa: CASSLWTSGRYEQYF; cdr3_nt: TGTGCCAGCAGTCTCTGGACTAGCGGGAGATACGAGCAGTACTTC
clone_size: -; j_call: TRBJ2-1; v_call: TRBV10-3; d_call: -; cdr3_aa: CAISGGLNEQFF; cdr3_nt: TGTGCCATCAGTGGGGGTCTTAATGAGCAGTTCTTC
clone_size: -; j_call: TRBJ2-5; v_call: TRBV3-1; d_call: TRBD2; cdr3_aa: CASSLRATSGSGETQYF; cdr3_nt: TGTGCCAGCAGCCTACGGGCGACTAGCGGGAGTGGGGAGACCCAGTACTTC
clone_size: few; j_call: TRBJ2-1; v_call: TRBV14; d_call: TRBD2; cdr3_aa: CASSQFGGSYEQFF; cdr3_nt: TGTGCCAGCAGCCAATTCGGCGGGAGCTATGAGCAGTTCTTC
clone_size: -; j_call: TRBJ1-6; v_call: TRBV12-3/TRBV12-4; d_call: -; cdr3_aa: CASSLASQLGNSPLHF; cdr3_nt: TGTGCCAGCAGTTTAGCGAGTCAATTGGGGAATTCACCCCTCCACTTT
clone_size: few; j_call: TRBJ2-3; v_call: TRBV11-2; d_call: -; cdr3_aa: CASSLDAGITDTQYF; cdr3_nt: TGTGCCAGCAGCTTAGATGCAGGGATCACAGATACGCAGTATTTT
clone_size: many; j_call: TRBJ2-3; v_call: TRBV5-1; d_call: -; cdr3_aa: CASKGIASTDTQYF; cdr3_nt: TGCGCCAGCAAGGGGATAGCGAGCACAGATACGCAGTATTTT
clone_size: few; j_call: TRBJ2-3; v_call: TRBV6-5; d_call: TRBD2; cdr3_aa: CASSYLSGKRERATDTQYF; cdr3_nt: TGTGCCAGCAGTTACTTGTCTGGGAAGCGGGAGCGGGCCACAGATACGCAGTATTTT
clone_size: -; j_call: TRBJ2-3; v_call: TRBV20-1; d_call: -; cdr3_aa: CSARDVQGSDTQYF; cdr3_nt: TGCAGTGCTAGAGATGTCCAGGGCTCAGATACGCAGTATTTT
clone_size: -; j_call: TRBJ2-7; v_call: TRBV7-8; d_call: -; cdr3_aa: CASSTLAPYEQYF; cdr3_nt: TGTGCCAGCAGCACTCTAGCCCCATACGAGCAGTACTTC
clone_size: -; j_call: TRBJ2-2; v_call: TRBV5-1; d_call: -; cdr3_aa: CASSTGRATGELVF; cdr3_nt: TGCGCCAGCAGTACAGGGAGGGCCACCGGGGAGCTGGTTTTT
clone_size: many; j_call: TRBJ2-1; v_call: TRBV7-9; d_call: -; cdr3_aa: CASSQTGFRNEQFF; cdr3_nt: TGTGCCAGCAGCCAAACAGGGTTTAGGAATGAGCAGTTCTTC
clone_size: -; j_call: TRBJ2-3; v_call: TRBV15; d_call: -; cdr3_aa: CATSRDPDRSTDTQYF; cdr3_nt: TGTGCCACCAGCAGAGATCCAGACCGATCAACAGATACGCAGTATTTT
clone_size: few; j_call: TRBJ2-1; v_call: TRBV5-1; d_call: TRBD2; cdr3_aa: CASSVKTSGRIRYNEQFF; cdr3_nt: TGCGCCAGCAGCGTGAAAACTAGCGGGAGGATCAGATACAATGAGCAGTTCTTC
clone_size: -; j_call: TRBJ2-1; v_call: TRBV10-3; d_call: -; cdr3_aa: CALSERQMSSFF; cdr3_nt: TGTGCCCTCAGTGAGCGGCAGATGAGTTCGTTCTTC
clone_size: few; j_call: TRBJ2-2; v_call: TRBV5-1; d_call: -; cdr3_aa: CASSLEAGNTGELFF; cdr3_nt: TGCGCCAGCAGCTTGGAGGCAGGGAACACCGGGGAGCTGTTTTTT
clone_size: -; j_call: TRBJ2-1; v_call: TRBV10-1; d_call: -; cdr3_aa: CASSIDTEQFF; cdr3_nt: TGCGCCAGCAGTATAGATACTGAGCAGTTCTTC
clone_size: few; j_call: TRBJ2-7; v_call: TRBV7-2; d_call: -; cdr3_aa: CASRAGTGIYEQYF; cdr3_nt: TGTGCCAGCAGGGCCGGGACTGGCATCTACGAGCAGTACTTC
clone_size: few; j_call: TRBJ2-5; v_call: TRBV6-2/TRBV6-3; d_call: -; cdr3_aa: CASSRPWETQYF; cdr3_nt: TGTGCCAGCAGTAGACCTTGGGAGACCCAGTACTTC
clone_size: -; j_call: TRBJ2-6; v_call: TRBV18; d_call: TRBD2; cdr3_aa: CASSPSLGLAGTGANVLTF; cdr3_nt: TGTGCCAGCTCACCTTCCCTAGGGCTAGCGGGAACTGGGGCCAACGTCCTGACTTTC
clone_size: -; j_call: TRBJ1-4; v_call: TRBV28; d_call: TRBD1; cdr3_aa: CASNPAGTGSSGLFF; cdr3_nt: TGTGCCAGCAACCCAGCCGGGACAGGGTCCTCGGGACTGTTTTTT
clone_size: few; j_call: TRBJ2-1; v_call: TRBV11-2; d_call: TRBD2; cdr3_aa: CASSSLAGGPQNEQFF; cdr3_nt: TGTGCCAGCAGCTCTTTAGCGGGGGGGCCGCAAAATGAGCAGTTCTTC
clone_size: -; j_call: TRBJ2-2; v_call: TRBV5-1; d_call: TRBD1; cdr3_aa: CASSSGQDTGELFF; cdr3_nt: TGCGCCAGCAGCTCCGGACAGGACACCGGGGAGCTGTTTTTT
clone_size: few; j_call: TRBJ2-1; v_call: TRBV12-3/TRBV12-4; d_call: -; cdr3_aa: CASSLSRANNEQFF; cdr3_nt: TGTGCCAGCAGTTTATCTCGGGCGAACAATGAGCAGTTCTTC
clone_size: few; j_call: TRBJ1-2; v_call: TRBV12-3/TRBV12-4; d_call: -; cdr3_aa: CASSLVTVLTIGYTF; cdr3_nt: TGTGCCAGCAGTTTGGTTACAGTACTTACTATCGGCTACACCTTC
clone_size: -; j_call: TRBJ2-1; v_call: TRBV9; d_call: TRBD2; cdr3_aa: CASSVELADSEQFF; cdr3_nt: TGTGCCAGCAGCGTAGAACTAGCGGATTCAGAGCAGTTCTTC
clone_size: few; j_call: TRBJ2-3; v_call: TRBV11-2; d_call: -; cdr3_aa: CASTTGHFPDTQYF; cdr3_nt: TGTGCCAGCACGACGGGACACTTCCCAGATACGCAGTATTTT
clone_size: -; j_call: TRBJ2-1; v_call: TRBV12-3/TRBV12-4; d_call: -; cdr3_aa: CASSLEPGRNDNEQFF; cdr3_nt: TGTGCCAGCAGTTTAGAACCAGGCCGGAATGACAATGAGCAGTTCTTC
clone_size: many; j_call: TRBJ2-1; v_call: TRBV14; d_call: -; cdr3_aa: CASSHSRGFNNEQFF; cdr3_nt: TGTGCCAGCAGCCACTCCAGGGGCTTTAACAATGAGCAGTTCTTC
clone_size: -; j_call: TRBJ2-7; v_call: TRBV5-1; d_call: -; cdr3_aa: CASSLGVLNPYEQYF; cdr3_nt: TGCGCCAGCAGCTTGGGAGTCCTCAACCCCTACGAGCAGTACTTC
clone_size: few; j_call: TRBJ2-1; v_call: TRBV12-3/TRBV12-4; d_call: -; cdr3_aa: CASSLFVDYNEQFF; cdr3_nt: TGTGCCAGCAGTTTATTTGTAGATTACAATGAGCAGTTCTTC
clone_size: few; j_call: TRBJ1-6; v_call: TRBV5-1; d_call: TRBD1; cdr3_aa: CASSWGQKNSPLHF; cdr3_nt: TGCGCCAGCAGCTGGGGACAGAAGAATTCACCCCTCCACTTT
clone_size: -; j_call: TRBJ1-5; v_call: TRBV12-3/TRBV12-4; d_call: -; cdr3_aa: CASRRAPNQPQHF; cdr3_nt: TGTGCCAGCAGAAGGGCCCCTAATCAGCCCCAGCATTTT
clone_size: -; j_call: TRBJ1-1; v_call: TRBV9; d_call: -; cdr3_aa: CASSSNLITPEAFF; cdr3_nt: TGTGCCAGCAGCTCCAACCTAATAACGCCTGAAGCTTTCTTT
clone_size: few; j_call: TRBJ2-3; v_call: TRBV3-1; d_call: -; cdr3_aa: CASSRVGATDTQYF; cdr3_nt: TGTGCCAGCAGCCGAGTTGGGGCCACAGATACGCAGTATTTT
clone_size: -; j_call: TRBJ2-3; v_call: TRBV18; d_call: -; cdr3_aa: CASSRSGDTDTQYF; cdr3_nt: TGTGCCAGCTCACGTTCAGGAGACACAGATACGCAGTATTTT
clone_size: few; j_call: TRBJ1-1; v_call: TRBV4-1; d_call: TRBD1; cdr3_aa: CASSQVGGTGRTEAFF; cdr3_nt: TGCGCCAGCAGCCAAGTGGGTGGGACAGGGAGAACTGAAGCTTTCTTT
clone_size: few; j_call: TRBJ1-6; v_call: TRBV12-3/TRBV12-4; d_call: TRBD1; cdr3_aa: CASSSSRAGTGDSPLHF; cdr3_nt: TGTGCCAGCAGTTCCTCCCGGGCGGGGACAGGGGATTCACCCCTCCACTTT
clone_size: few; j_call: TRBJ2-1; v_call: TRBV29-1; d_call: TRBD2; cdr3_aa: CSTTSGSSYNEQFF; cdr3_nt: TGCAGCACGACTAGCGGGAGCTCCTACAATGAGCAGTTCTTC
clone_size: -; j_call: TRBJ2-5; v_call: TRBV27; d_call: -; cdr3_aa: CASSVLGLGQETQYF; cdr3_nt: TGTGCCAGCAGTGTCCTGGGGCTGGGGCAAGAGACCCAGTACTTC
clone_size: few; j_call: TRBJ2-3; v_call: TRBV27; d_call: TRBD1; cdr3_aa: CASHQRQGWSDTQYF; cdr3_nt: TGTGCCAGCCACCAAAGACAGGGTTGGTCAGATACGCAGTATTTT
clone_size: -; j_call: TRBJ2-3; v_call: TRBV5-1; d_call: TRBD2; cdr3_aa: CASSLKTSGRKDTQYF; cdr3_nt: TGCGCCAGCAGCTTAAAGACTAGCGGGAGAAAGGATACGCAGTATTTT
clone_size: -; j_call: TRBJ2-3; v_call: TRBV20-1; d_call: TRBD2; cdr3_aa: CSARRGGGGMSSTDTQYF; cdr3_nt: TGCAGTGCTAGAAGGGGTGGGGGGGGAATGTCTAGCACAGATACGCAGTATTTT
clone_size: -; j_call: TRBJ2-1; v_call: TRBV18; d_call: TRBD1; cdr3_aa: CASSPVGQGAYNEQFF; cdr3_nt: TGTGCCAGCTCACCAGTGGGACAGGGCGCCTACAATGAGCAGTTCTTC
clone_size: -; j_call: TRBJ1-4; v_call: TRBV7-9; d_call: -; cdr3_aa: CASSLGPGDEKLFF; cdr3_nt: TGTGCCAGCAGCTTAGGACCCGGTGATGAAAAACTGTTTTTT
clone_size: -; j_call: TRBJ2-5; v_call: TRBV23-1; d_call: -; cdr3_aa: CASSQSWRGGETQYF; cdr3_nt: TGCGCCAGCAGTCAATCGTGGAGGGGTGGAGAGACCCAGTACTTC
clone_size: few; j_call: TRBJ2-7; v_call: TRBV5-1; d_call: TRBD1; cdr3_aa: CASSLTQGVYEQYF; cdr3_nt: TGCGCCAGCAGCTTGACACAGGGGGTCTACGAGCAGTACTTC